A single sample gave rise to the 25 T cell receptor beta chains below, sequenced in a study of cytomegalovirus exposure and HLA in healthy donors. The PCR was carried out with 60 Vbeta primers and 13 Jbeta primers. TCRdb keeps only in-frame clones here, not all; method: immunoSEQ multiplex PCR. The sample includes about 160,000 clones, over 75% seen only once; the top ten take 1.5% to 2%. Source material: PBMCs. The receptors derive from a woman between 18 and 30 years old in good health and CMV-seronegative.

The table lists this clone with a few counts. The chain carries TRBV30 and TRBJ2-1; 7 positions match TRBD2. Losses at the gene ends were 3 bases for V and 12 bases for J; bases not matched to a gene: 5. This CDR3 is built from 11 residues. Per the germline V gene, CDR1 is GTSNPN and CDR2 is SVGIG (reference sequence). The CDR3 DNA follows: TGTGCCTGGAGCGGAGGGGAGGGGCAGTTCTTC. This sequence encodes CAWSGGEGQFF.

The CDR3 reads CASCHGQGVRSNTEAFF. CDR3 DNA sequence: TGTGCCAGCTGCCACGGACAGGGCGTTCGGTCGAACACTGAAGCTTTCTTT. The chain recombines TRBV21-1 with TRBJ1-1; the table gives TRBD1 as D, unverified against the DNA. TRBV21-1 is marked as a pseudogene. The CDR3 runs 17 residues.

The chain links TRBV6-5 to TRBJ2-5, with TRBD2 identical over 10 bases. Germline CDR1 MNHEY, CDR2 SVGAGI. This CDR3 spans 13 amino acids. V was pared by 6 bases and J by 5 bases, with 3 bases of the junction left unmatched. CDR3 sequence reads: CASRTSGKETQYF. The DNA for the CDR3 is TGTGCCAGCAGAACTAGCGGGAAGGAGACCCAGTACTTC.

The V and J genes are TRBV6-1 and TRBJ2-5; perhaps TRBD1 as D (6 bases). Trimming left V 4 bases short and J 5 bases short, with 11 bases between. Germline V lookup: CDR1 MNHNS, CDR2 SASEGT. The length of the CDR3 is 13 residues. The CDR3 here is CASSVQGLETQYF. For the CDR3, the DNA is TGTGCCAGCAGTGTACAGGGTTTGGAGACCCAGTACTTC.

The rearrangement uses TRBV7-8 and TRBJ2-7; unclear D gene. This CDR3 region has 14 residues. Germline V CDR1 and CDR2: SGHVS, FQNEAQ. V gave up 2 bases and J gave up 3 bases, with 11 bases separating them. The DNA for the CDR3 is TGTGCCAGCAGCTTACTGGGCAGGTACTACGAGCAGTACTTC. Protein product: CASSLLGRYYEQYF.

This clone has just a few counts. The chain has TRBV11-2 and TRBJ2-6, with a possible D match to TRBD1 (5 bases). The germline V gene encodes CDR1 SGHAT and CDR2 FQNNGV. The CDR3 contains 17 residues. Trimming shortened V by 0 bases and J by 2 bases, and 11 bases separated the two germline ends. CDR3 residues: CASSLDLGVAGANVLTF. DNA for the CDR3: TGTGCCAGCAGCTTAGATCTAGGGGTAGCTGGGGCCAACGTCCTGACTTTC. The variable domain in full, with the rest retrieved from reference TRBV11-2 and TRBJ2-6, is EAGVAQSPRYKIIEKRQSVAFWCNPISGHATLYWYQQILGQGPKLLIQFQNNGVVDDSQLPKDRFSAERLKGVDSTLKIQPAKLEDSAVYLCASSLDLGVAGANVLTFGAGSRLTVL.

The chain employs TRBV6-1 and TRBJ1-4; 7 positions agree with TRBD1. V was clipped by 7 bases and J by 13 bases; unmatched bases: 6. This CDR3 has 11 residues. Germline CDR1 and CDR2: MNHNS and SASEGT. The chain's CDR3 is CASTTGVLLFF. CDR3 coding DNA: TGTGCCAGCACCACAGGGGTTCTACTGTTTTTT.

This clone appeared a single time. The V gene is TRBV5-1, the J gene TRBJ1-2, with 10 bases that match TRBD1. The CDR3 spans 14 residues. Per germline, CDR1 SGHRS and CDR2 YFSETQ. Trimming took 4 bases from V and 7 from J; bases not matched to a gene: 7. The CDR3 nucleotides read TGCGCCAGCAGCCCTCAGACAGGGGGCCGTGGCTACACCTTC. Encoded protein: CASSPQTGGRGYTF.

This chain connects TRBV5-4 to TRBJ1-3; no clear D. The CDR3 contains 15 residues. Germline V CDR1 and CDR2: SGHNT, YYREEE (reference sequence). V was trimmed by 0 bases and J by 0 bases, leaving 7 bases between them. CDR3: CASSLESVSGNTIYF. The CDR3 bases are TGTGCCAGCAGCTTGGAGAGCGTCTCTGGAAACACCATATATTTT.

The chain uses TRBV9 and TRBJ1-4; 12 bases line up with TRBD1. This CDR3 spans 18 amino acids. Per germline, CDR1 SGDLS and CDR2 YYNGEE. The ends lost 3 bases at V and 4 bases at J; junction bases unmatched: 10. CDR3 coding DNA: TGTGCCAGCAGCGCAGGGGACAGGGGGCGATTCGTTAATGAAAAACTGTTTTTT. It codes for CASSAGDRGRFVNEKLFF.

The chain has TRBV9 and TRBJ1-2, with D tentatively TRBD1 (5 bases). From germline, CDR1 is SGDLS and CDR2 YYNGEE. Trimming removed 0 bases from V and 2 bases from J, with 5 bases in between. This CDR3 has 13 amino acids. CDR3 nucleotide sequence: TGTGCCAGCAGCGTAGACAGGAACTATGGCTACACCTTC. Amino acid sequence: CASSVDRNYGYTF. The whole variable domain, remainder taken from reference TRBV9 and TRBJ1-2, is DSGVTQTPKHLITATGQRVTLRCSPRSGDLSVYWYQQSLDQGLQFLIQYYNGEERAKGNILERFSAQQFPDLHSELNLSSLELGDSALYFCASSVDRNYGYTFGSGTRLTVV.

This clone was counted a few times. The gene calls are TRBV6-1 and TRBJ1-1, with D unresolved. Germline CDR1 and CDR2: MNHNS and SASEGT. This CDR3 spans 14 amino acids. The germline V and J ends were trimmed by 6 bases and 2 bases, with 13 bases remaining between them. CDR3 in DNA: TGTGCCAGCAGAAAACTAAGTTCTAACACTGAAGCTTTCTTT. As protein: CASRKLSSNTEAFF.

The rearrangement uses TRBV7-9 and TRBJ2-3, with 9 positions matching TRBD2. Germline V CDR1 and CDR2: SEHNR, FQNEAQ (reference sequence). The V gene end was trimmed by 5 bases and the J gene end by 9 bases; junction bases not matched to a gene: 3. This CDR3 spans 12 amino acids. The CDR3 reads CASSDSGSTQYF. CDR3 DNA sequence: TGTGCCAGCAGCGATAGCGGGAGCACGCAGTATTTT.

This chain links TRBV6-5 with TRBJ1-5; 8 nucleotides align to TRBD1. The CDR3 loop spans 14 amino acids. Germline V gene sequence: CDR1 MNHEY, CDR2 SVGAGI. V shed 4 bases and J 4 bases; nucleotides not matched to a gene: 3. CDR3 protein: CASSLTGVNQPQHF. Here the CDR3 DNA reads TGTGCCAGCAGTTTGACAGGGGTAAATCAGCCCCAGCATTTT.

Note on this clone: The same CDR3 arises from other DNA sequences in this sample as well. This sequence joins TRBV5-1 and TRBJ2-2, with 10 bases identical to TRBD1. Trimming took 0 bases from V and 5 from J; bases not matched to a gene: 1. Germline V gene sequence: CDR1 SGHRS, CDR2 YFSETQ. This CDR3 has 15 residues. CDR3 DNA: TGCGCCAGCAGCTTGGGACAGGGGGCAACCGGGGAGCTGTTTTTT. Translated: CASSLGQGATGELFF.

V gene TRBV18 combines with J gene TRBJ2-5, with 8 positions matching TRBD1. V lost 3 bases to trimming and J lost 2 bases; unmatched junction nucleotides: 5. The V gene's germline CDR1 is KGHSH and CDR2 LQKENI. The CDR3 has 15 amino acids. CDR3 bases: TGTGCCAGCTCACCCAGGGGGCTGGGGCAAGAGACCCAGTACTTC. Translating gives CASSPRGLGQETQYF.

V and J are TRBV5-6 and TRBJ1-3, with TRBD1 matching over 8 bases. With 1 base clipped from V and 4 bases from J, the junction kept 7 bases outside the gene matches. Germline assignment: CDR1 SGHDT and CDR2 YYEEEE. This CDR3 region has 16 residues. The CDR3, as DNA: TGTGCCAGCAGCTTGATCCTAGGGGACAGGGGAAACACCATATATTTT. Translating gives CASSLILGDRGNTIYF.

The V and J genes are TRBV19 and TRBJ1-5; D is unresolved. Trimming took 5 bases from V and 2 from J, leaving 25 bases between them. CDR3 length: 19 amino acids. Germline lookup yields CDR1 LNHDA and CDR2 SQIVND (reference sequence). The CDR3 sequence: CASSARTSVVALGNQPQHF. The CDR3 DNA is TGTGCCAGTAGTGCTCGGACTAGCGTAGTGGCTCTAGGCAATCAGCCCCAGCATTTT.

This clone was counted between two and nine times. The chain uses TRBV6-1 and TRBJ2-3, with TRBD2 identical over 9 bases. In germline, CDR1 is MNHNS, CDR2 SASEGT. The CDR3 is 14 amino acids. V was clipped by 4 bases and J by 2 bases; unmatched bases: 1. As DNA, the CDR3 is TGTGCCAGCAGTGGCGGGGGGGCCACAGATACGCAGTATTTT. Translating gives CASSGGGATDTQYF.

The chain recombines TRBV5-1 with TRBJ1-1; no reliable D call. Germline values: CDR1 SGHRS, CDR2 YFSETQ. CDR3 length equals 14 residues. Trimming pared 0 bases from V and 1 base from J, leaving 7 bases between. The CDR3 DNA reads as TGCGCCAGCAGCTTGGGACACACGAACACTGAAGCTTTCTTT. Translating gives CASSLGHTNTEAFF.

The chain recombines TRBV15 with TRBJ1-5; 8 positions agree with TRBD1. Germline V gene lookup returns CDR1 LNHNV and CDR2 YYDKDF (reference sequence). CDR3 length: 12 residues. Unmatched junction bases numbered 1, after V lost 6 bases and J lost 6 bases. The CDR3 DNA reads TGTGCCACCAGTACAGGGGGTCAGCCCCAGCATTTT. Its translation is CATSTGGQPQHF.

In this sample, this clone turned up a few times. V usage is TRBV25-1 and J usage is TRBJ2-5; weak D call: TRBD1 (6 bases). Germline CDR1 reads MGHDK; CDR2 reads SYGVNS. V was pared by 4 bases and J by 3 bases, with 12 bases between. This CDR3 is built from 14 residues. Here the CDR3 DNA reads TGTGCCAGCAGTGCCCGGGACACAAAAGAGACCCAGTACTTC. Its translation is CASSARDTKETQYF.

V gene TRBV9 combines with J gene TRBJ1-1; tentative D call: TRBD1 (6 bases). Trimming pared 3 bases from V and 1 base from J, leaving 10 bases between. Germline loops: CDR1 SGDLS, CDR2 YYNGEE. The CDR3 is 14 amino acids. As DNA, the CDR3 is TGTGCCAGCAGCGCAGGGGATCCGAACACTGAAGCTTTCTTT. Its translation: CASSAGDPNTEAFF.

The chain couples TRBV6-6 to TRBJ2-7; D perhaps matches TRBD2 (6 bases). CDR1 is MNHNY and CDR2 is SVGAGI in the germline V gene (reference sequence). The CDR3 contains 13 residues. With 4 bases removed from V and 7 bases from J, the gap between germline ends came to 14 bases. For the CDR3, the DNA is TGTGCCAGCAGTTCGGGACCCCGGGGGGAGCAGTACTTC. As protein: CASSSGPRGEQYF.

The V gene is TRBV6-1, the J gene TRBJ1-2; TRBD1 matches at 8 bases. The germline CDR1 and CDR2 sequences are MNHNS and SASEGT. CDR3 length equals 14 residues. The V segment lost 2 bases and the J segment 8 bases; nucleotides outside the gene matches: 7. CDR3: CASSEQGAVYGYTF. The CDR3 DNA is TGTGCCAGCAGTGAACAGGGGGCCGTGTACGGCTACACCTTC.